The subject of this entry is one T cell receptor beta chain. Clones were sequenced by immunoSEQ multiplex PCR, and TCRdb holds only the in-frame ones, with some missing. The sample contains about 64,000 clones, 80% to 95% of which appear only once. This sample was taken from a study of T cell responses to AZD1222 COVID-19 vaccine. Germline loops: CDR1 SGHDT, CDR2 YYEEEE. The CDR3 has 15 amino acids. V gave up 4 bases and J gave up 3 bases, with 17 bases separating them. V gene TRBV5-6 combines with J gene TRBJ2-7; D is ambiguous. The TCR originated in an adult who received the MenACWY meningococcal vaccine as a control. The material was peripheral blood, obtained 28 days after the second dose of the MenACWY control vaccine. CDR3 amino acids: CASSTISRGNYEQYF. The CDR3 DNA reads TGTGCCAGCAGCACCATCTCTCGTGGGAACTACGAGCAGTACTTC. Full variable domain (outside the CDR3, taken from reference TRBV5-6 and TRBJ2-7): DAGVTQSPTHLIKTRGQQVTLRCSPKSGHDTVSWYQQALGQGPQFIFQYYEEEERQRGNFPDRFSGHQFPNYSSELNVNALLLGDSALYLCASSTISRGNYEQYFGPGTRLTVT.